This T cell receptor beta chain was retrieved from a study of cytomegalovirus exposure and HLA in healthy donors (dated 2017 in TCRdb). Turning to the overall study: An earlier analysis of roughly 500 of the donors reported approximately 270 Gb of sequence data and some 100 million unique TCR beta sequences from 150 million to 200 million T cells. Roughly 300 gigabases of sequencing data and roughly 80 million unique TCR sequences made up an early release that covered 640 HLA-typed donors. Of the 398 genotyped donors, over 70% fell in the genetic ancestry cluster associated with self-reported Caucasian donors. The study aimed to test whether signatures of past pathogen exposure could be identified by cataloging public T cell receptors. The study used immunosequencing to profile the T cell repertoires of approximately 640 subjects and linked those repertoires to cytomegalovirus serostatus. In addition to the first cohort of 666 subjects, a separate validation cohort of 130 or so different subjects was used. High-throughput TCR immunosequencing, statistical association of individual TCRs with disease status, and machine learning were combined to predict cytomegalovirus infection status. In a later analysis, previously published TCR beta repertoires from several hundred donors were re-analyzed and high-resolution HLA genotyping was added so that TCR occurrence patterns could be studied. Rather than using new phenotypic data, the later analysis identified candidate immune exposures from TCR beta sequences and from how often those sequences occurred across donors. An earlier analysis of about 620 of the donors applied high-throughput TCR beta sequencing to assess whether each TCR beta V gene segment acted as functional or pseudogenic. Donor age, sex, ethnicity and CMV serostatus were compiled alongside the repertoire data. Genome-wide SNP genotypes for about 60% of the roughly 670 donors were used in a later genetic analysis, which treated that subset as a discovery cohort. Every discovery cohort repertoire had been produced on one sequencing platform. HLA typing covered class I and class II loci at four-digit resolution. Typing coverage varied by locus: about 620-630 donors for A, B, C, DRB1 and DQB1; roughly 510 for DQA1; approximately 610 for DPA1; around 490 for DPB1. Several DR-DQ haplotypes were treated as single units for association and clustering because of strong linkage in the cohort. Across some 400 genotyped donors of the cohort, an average of roughly 250,000 unique TCR beta nucleotide sequences per donor were sequenced, and approximately 17% of those sequences were non-productive. Study-level results and caveats: In a later genetic analysis, fewer N-insertions in productive TCRs were reported among donors in an Asian-associated ancestry cluster than the roughly 700-donor mean. Linkage disequilibrium might explain the correlated functional status among segregating V segments, but an unknown experimental factor could not be ruled out. An earlier analysis of some 590 of the donors showed that most TCR beta V segments appeared in productive rearrangements either about 87% or about 30% of the time, which broadly matched IMGT annotations. A further reported finding was that TCR beta sequences accurately predicted the HLA-A and HLA-B alleles for most subjects in the first cohort. A later analysis associated 16,951 TCR beta sequences with specific HLA alleles at a false discovery rate of 0.05. Because HLA typing was unavailable for some donors at each locus, only the typed subset was used in association tests. It was suggested by the authors that the approach could potentially be generalized to other disease states and immunological phenotypes. In a later genetic analysis, a missense DCLRE1C variant was associated with V-gene and J-gene trimming of TCR beta chains, and the association was replicated in an independent cohort. In the study, approximately 160 TCR beta chains were listed as associated with cytomegalovirus. In vitro tests confirmed that a few of the cytomegalovirus-associated TCR beta chains recognize cytomegalovirus antigens. The presence/absence analyses assumed that sequencing depth was roughly uniform across donors, and that assumption may not be true. A cluster of highly shared sequence variants was judged likely to be a technical artifact of the sequencing pipeline. Most TCR sequences were seen in very few donors, while some public TCRs were found in many individuals. Some IMGT-functional V segments, including TRBV6-2 and TRBV6-3, could not be distinguished by the 87-base-pair reads and were therefore excluded. The earlier analysis of 450 to 700 of the donors excluded 15 to 20 rarely observed V segments, including chromosome 9 orphons, because counts were too low. In a later analysis, most CMV-associated TCR beta chains were found to appear HLA-restricted, with HLA associations seemingly driven largely by CMV exposure. For the cohort, immune exposure information was limited to CMV serostatus. In a later analysis, TCR association rates were found to vary across HLA loci, with the most associated TCRs seen for DRB1 alleles and the fewest for HLA-C alleles. This cohort had only TCR beta chains sequenced, and the lack of alpha or paired-chain data limited which features could be detected. Several of the top co-occurrence clusters appeared to be linked to parvovirus B19, influenza, CMV and Epstein-Barr virus, according to a later analysis. The classifier was reported to diagnose cytomegalovirus status with high specificity and sensitivity in both the original and validation cohorts. When HLA alleles, especially DR and DQ, strongly co-occurred, TCR associations were difficult to assign to individual alleles. Compared with equally common non-associated chains, HLA-associated TCR beta chains in a later analysis were more clonally expanded and had lower generation probabilities.

Library creation used the immunoSEQ multiplex PCR assay. For the multiplex PCR, a mixture combining 60 forward primers for TCR Vbeta segments and 13 reverse primers for TCR Jbeta segments was used. Amplification of the CDR3 region of rearranged TCR beta genes was performed with a multiplex PCR assay on genomic DNA. The Illumina HiSeq System was used to sequence the amplified TCR beta libraries as 87-base-pair reads. Regarding the original processing steps: In a later analysis, 80 million or so unique TCR beta chains were counted across the roughly 610 repertoires, and around 10 million of these chains were shared by at least two donors. To remove PCR and sequencing errors, raw reads were error-corrected and collapsed into unique sequences using a nearest-neighbor algorithm that merged closely related sequences. V, D and J gene segments were assigned by aligning CDR3 sequences to IMGT reference sequences. For a sequence to be retained, at least a six-nucleotide match to both a V gene segment and a J gene segment was required. A rearrangement counted as productive if the CDR3 had no stop codons and remained in frame with V and J, and every other rearrangement counted as non-productive. CDR3 was defined by IMGT convention, running from the second conserved V-encoded cysteine to the conserved J-encoded phenylalanine. In an earlier analysis of around 640 of the donors, sequences lacking an unambiguous match to a single V gene segment were excluded. In an earlier analysis of 587 of the donors, V segments were called functional above 56.7% productive rearrangements and were called segregating when the between-donor standard deviation exceeded 5%. A statistical classification framework was built to diagnose cytomegalovirus status from the catalog of TCR beta chain sequences. V and J gene assignment, in a later analysis, came from comparing TCR nucleotide sequences with IMGT/GENE-DB human TR gene sequences. The TCRdist pipeline was used in a later analysis to assign CDR3 sequences and most-parsimonious VDJ recombination scenarios. In a later analysis, each TCR beta chain was defined by its CDR3 amino acid sequence together with its V-gene family, and reads without a unique V-gene family were excluded. In a later analysis, fewer than 600 highly shared, low-generation-probability nucleotide sequences were removed to address suspected cross-contamination and a sequencing artifact. In a later analysis, a clonal expansion index was calculated for each public chain from normalized within-repertoire ranks of inferred template counts. Generation probabilities in a later analysis came from a VDJ recombination model fitted to out-of-frame rearrangements, and those results were checked against IGoR. A later analysis scored TCR-TCR, TCR-HLA and TCR-CMV co-occurrence with hypergeometric tests, applying a repertoire-size bias correction to TCR pairs. To estimate false discovery rates, a later analysis permuted the HLA or CMV assignments 20 times. In a later analysis, co-occurring TCRs were grouped using DBSCAN, and TCRdist sequence similarity was added for clustering within HLA-allele-positive subsets. Repertoires with fewer than 30,000 or more than 120,000 public chains, plus five repertoires with anomalous nucleotide sharing, were excluded from co-occurrence clustering. TCRdb provides this immuneACCESS table in a form limited to in-frame rearrangements. Some clones are lacking; in checked studies, under half of them reflect an unresolved V gene, and why the rest are absent is not known. V, J and clone size reflect that table, while D and trimming were determined from the DNA. In all, the sample holds 75,000 to 90,000 clones, and 74% of those were seen once. 20% to 25% of the sample is in the top ten clones.

The cohort consisted of more than 650 healthy bone marrow donors. All cohort members were sampled while nominally healthy, although unrecorded immune exposures were likely present. The donor tested CMV seropositive, placing the donor among the roughly 300 seropositive members of the cohort. Each donor provided a peripheral blood sample, and peripheral blood mononuclear cells were used for TCR beta sequencing. Genomic DNA was extracted from the blood cell samples with the Qiagen DNeasy Blood Extraction Kit. CDR1 and CDR2 are drawn from the germline V gene: MDHEN, SYDVKM. CDR3 length: 12 amino acids, cysteine to phenylalanine. Solely the CDR3 DNA is kept, with 36 bases framed from the first base. Clipping removes 7 bases from V and 8 bases from J, with 6 as the unmatched junction base count. Comment on this clone: Its binding antigen is unknown. No per-base quality is available; no much larger clone lies one base away.

This clonotype was obtained from a man younger than 45 in good health and CMV-seropositive. The sample consisted of PBMCs. This chain is built from TRBV28 and TRBJ1-2, and 8 junctional nucleotides match TRBD1. The nucleotide sequence reads TGTGCCAGCACCGGGACAGGCCTGGGCTACACCTTC. It is translated as CASTGTGLGYTF.